This record covers a single T cell receptor (beta chain). Its matching antigen is unknown. This sample is part of a study of cytomegalovirus exposure and HLA in healthy donors. CDR1 is SGHNT, CDR2 YYREEE, per germline (reference sequence). The CDR3 has 14 residues. V lost 2 bases to trimming and J lost 4 bases; unmatched junction nucleotides: 6. The method was immunoSEQ multiplex PCR; TCRdb's version includes in-frame clones alone and lacks a portion of them. The repertoire holds some 150,000 clones, with roughly 87% as singletons. General observations from the study: High sensitivity and specificity were reportedly achieved when the classifier diagnosed cytomegalovirus status. Some public TCRs appeared in many individuals, while most sequences were rare.

This chain uses TRBV5-4 with TRBJ2-7; 7 nucleotides align to TRBD1. The material sequenced was PBMCs. This clonotype originated in a man aged 18-30 years in good health and CMV-seropositive. In DNA, the CDR3 is TGTGCCAGCAGCTTATCTGACAGGGAATACGAGCAGTACTTC. As protein: CASSLSDREYEQYF.